Below, one T cell receptor (beta chain) is given with its context. Its specificity is unknown. Other DNA sequences in this sample translate to the same CDR3. The method was immunoSEQ multiplex PCR; TCRdb's version includes in-frame clones alone and lacks a portion of them. The sample consists of 95,000 to 110,000 clones, roughly 89% of them appearing once. The entry originates in a study of graft-versus-host responses after intestinal transplantation. Study-level information: Induction using anti-thymocyte globulin, followed by tacrolimus and steroids for 2 to 4 years, was given to all recipients.

This CDR3 comprises 14 residues. Germline V gene data show CDR1 as SGHRS and CDR2 as YFSETQ. With 1 base clipped from V and 3 bases from J, the junction kept 0 bases outside the gene matches. This clonotype originated in a human donor who was the organ donor for an intestinal transplant. The chain has TRBV5-1 and TRBJ2-1, with TRBD1 identical over 8 bases. This sample comprised unstimulated CD4+ T cells sorted from spleen or lymph node cells, obtained before transplant. The CDR3 DNA reads TGCGCCAGCAGCTTGACAGGGGGCTACAATGAGCAGTTCTTC. Protein sequence: CASSLTGGYNEQFF.